This T cell receptor beta chain was observed in a study of cytomegalovirus exposure and HLA in healthy donors (dated by TCRdb to 2016 to 2017). For the wider study: An earlier analysis of under 600 of the donors reported roughly 300 Gb of sequence data and more than 90 million unique TCR beta sequences from roughly 180 million T cells. In a later genetic analysis, genome-wide SNP genotypes for about 65% of the roughly 700 donors were used, and that subset was treated as a discovery cohort. The T cell repertoires of under 750 subjects were profiled by immunosequencing and related to cytomegalovirus serostatus. In addition to the first cohort of 666 subjects, a separate validation cohort of approximately 130 different subjects was used. The study was designed to test whether signatures of past pathogen exposure could be identified by cataloging public T cell receptors. Typing coverage varied by locus: roughly 629-630 donors for A, B, C, DRB1 and DQB1; approximately 500 for DQA1; nearly 610 for DPA1; 450 to 480 for DPB1. An early release that covered fewer than 750 HLA-typed donors contained 300 to 350 gigabases of sequencing data and roughly 84 million unique TCR sequences. Four to six DR-DQ haplotypes were handled as single units for association and clustering because linkage in the cohort was strong. Every discovery cohort repertoire had been produced on one sequencing platform. Across some 400 genotyped donors of the cohort, an average of approximately 220,000 unique TCR beta nucleotide sequences per donor were sequenced, and roughly a sixth of those sequences were non-productive. Rather than drawing on any new phenotypic data, the later analysis identified candidate immune exposures from TCR beta sequences and the way those sequences occurred across donors. Both class I and class II loci were covered by HLA typing, at four-digit resolution. Of the roughly 390 genotyped donors, 70% to 90% were placed in the genetic ancestry cluster associated with self-reported Caucasian donors. A later analysis re-examined previously published TCR beta repertoires from about 700 donors and added high-resolution HLA genotyping to investigate patterns of TCR occurrence. Donor age, sex, ethnicity and CMV serostatus were compiled alongside the repertoire data. To predict cytomegalovirus infection status, the study combined high-throughput TCR immunosequencing, statistical association of individual TCRs with disease status, and machine learning. An earlier analysis of about 600 of the donors used high-throughput TCR beta sequencing to judge whether each TCR beta V gene segment behaved as functional or pseudogenic.

The cohort consisted of 666 healthy bone marrow donors. Cohort members were all nominally healthy when sampled, although unrecorded immune exposures were likely present. The donor was CMV seropositive and was included in the group of 270 or so seropositive cohort members. A peripheral blood sample was provided by each donor, and peripheral blood mononuclear cells were used for TCR beta sequencing. The Qiagen DNeasy Blood Extraction Kit was used to extract genomic DNA from the blood cell samples. Libraries were prepared through the immunoSEQ multiplex PCR assay. For the multiplex PCR, a mixture combining 60 forward primers for TCR Vbeta segments and 13 reverse primers for TCR Jbeta segments was used. Amplification of the CDR3 region of rearranged TCR beta genes was performed with a multiplex PCR assay on genomic DNA. Amplified TCR beta libraries were sequenced as 87-base-pair reads on the Illumina HiSeq System. As for how the authors treated the data: In a later analysis, some 80 million unique TCR beta chains were counted across the 650 to 700 repertoires, and roughly 11 million of these chains were shared by at least two donors. Raw reads were error-corrected and collapsed into unique sequences by a nearest-neighbor algorithm in which closely related sequences were merged to remove PCR and sequencing errors. V, D and J gene segments were assigned by aligning CDR3 sequences to IMGT reference sequences. For a sequence to be retained, at least a six-nucleotide match to both a V gene segment and a J gene segment was required. Rearrangements were called productive when the CDR3 lacked stop codons and stayed in frame with V and J; all others were non-productive. Following IMGT convention, CDR3 was defined as the stretch from the second conserved V-encoded cysteine to the conserved J-encoded phenylalanine. In an earlier analysis of around 600 of the donors, sequences lacking an unambiguous match to a single V gene segment were excluded. An earlier analysis of just under 600 of the donors called V segments functional above 56.7% productive rearrangements and segregating when the between-donor standard deviation exceeded 5%. A statistical classification framework was built for diagnosing cytomegalovirus status from the catalog of TCR beta chain sequences. A later analysis assigned V and J genes by comparing TCR nucleotide sequences with IMGT/GENE-DB human TR gene sequences. A later analysis assigned CDR3 sequences and most-parsimonious VDJ recombination scenarios with the TCRdist pipeline. A later analysis defined each TCR beta chain by its CDR3 amino acid sequence plus V-gene family, and excluded reads lacking a unique V-gene family. A later analysis removed 592 highly shared, low-generation-probability nucleotide sequences to deal with suspected cross-contamination and a sequencing artifact. A later analysis calculated a clonal expansion index for each public chain from normalized within-repertoire ranks of inferred template counts. Generation probabilities in a later analysis came from a VDJ recombination model fitted to out-of-frame rearrangements, and those results were checked against IGoR. A later analysis scored TCR-TCR, TCR-HLA and TCR-CMV co-occurrence with hypergeometric tests, applying a repertoire-size bias correction to TCR pairs. To estimate false discovery rates, a later analysis permuted the HLA or CMV assignments 20 times. In a later analysis, co-occurring TCRs were grouped using DBSCAN, and TCRdist sequence similarity was added for clustering within HLA-allele-positive subsets. Repertoires with fewer than 30,000 or more than 120,000 public chains, plus five repertoires with anomalous nucleotide sharing, were excluded from co-occurrence clustering. TCRdb obtained this table from immuneACCESS and retained in-frame rearrangements with V and J assigned. These tables miss some clones; where compared with another copy, unresolved V genes account for less than half of the shortfall, and the remainder is unexplained. The V and J calls and clone size were taken over from that table, and D and trimming were inferred from the DNA. The sample table includes just over 200,000 clones. The top ten clones comprise about 1% of the sample.

The germline V gene provides CDR1 MDHEN and CDR2 SYDVKM. V loses 2 bases of germline sequence and J loses 2 bases, and the interval between the two ends is 7 bases. The CDR3 sequence holds 14 residues, the cysteine and phenylalanine included. The read is trimmed to its CDR3 DNA, 42 bases read in frame from base 1. With regard to this clone: The antigen it recognizes is unknown. Other DNA sequences in this sample translate to the same CDR3.

Study-wide conclusions, independent of this receptor: According to a later genetic analysis, donors in an Asian-associated ancestry cluster had fewer N-insertions in productive TCRs than the approximately 700-donor mean. A later analysis found that most CMV-associated TCR beta chains appeared HLA-restricted, with HLA associations seemingly driven largely by CMV exposure. In this cohort, only TCR beta chains were sequenced, and detectable features were limited by the absence of alpha or paired-chain data. In a later analysis, TCR association rates were found to vary across HLA loci, with the most associated TCRs seen for DRB1 alleles and the fewest for HLA-C alleles. In a later analysis, HLA-associated TCR beta chains were found to be more clonally expanded and to have lower generation probabilities than equally common non-associated chains. A cluster of highly shared sequence variants was judged likely to be a technical artifact of the sequencing pipeline. Specific HLA alleles were associated with some 15,000 TCR beta sequences at a false discovery rate of 0.05 in a later analysis. The study listed 164 TCR beta chains as associated with cytomegalovirus. A later analysis reported that several top co-occurrence clusters appeared linked to parvovirus B19, influenza, CMV and Epstein-Barr virus. V-gene and J-gene trimming of TCR beta chains was associated with a missense DCLRE1C variant in a later genetic analysis, and the association was replicated in an independent cohort. CMV serostatus was the only immune exposure information available for the cohort. Correlated functional status among segregating V segments might be attributable to linkage disequilibrium, but an unknown experimental factor could not be ruled out. Because some donors lacked HLA typing at each locus, the association tests relied only on the typed subset. Most TCR sequences were seen in very few donors, while some public TCRs were found in many individuals. The authors suggested that the approach could potentially be generalized to other disease states and immunological phenotypes. Broadly in line with IMGT annotations, most TCR beta V segments showed up in productive rearrangements about 87% or about 30% of the time in an earlier analysis of 450 to 600 of the donors. Assigning TCR associations to individual alleles was difficult when HLA alleles, especially DR and DQ, strongly co-occurred. Roughly 17 rarely observed V segments, including chromosome 9 orphons, were excluded from the earlier analysis of approximately 500 of the donors because counts were too low. A further reported finding was that TCR beta sequences accurately predicted the HLA-A and HLA-B alleles for most subjects in the first cohort. Some IMGT-functional V segments, including TRBV6-2 and TRBV6-3, could not be distinguished by the 87-base-pair reads and were therefore excluded. Cytomegalovirus status was reported to be diagnosed by the classifier with high specificity and sensitivity in both the original and validation cohorts. Presence/absence analyses assumed roughly uniform sequencing depth across donors, an assumption that may not hold. In vitro tests confirmed that a few of the cytomegalovirus-associated TCR beta chains recognize cytomegalovirus antigens.

This TCR came from a girl aged 2-9 years in good health and CMV-seropositive. The sequence links TRBV28 to TRBJ1-3, with TRBD1 perhaps the D gene, on 5 matching bases. Sequencing was done on a sample of PBMCs. CDR3 protein: CASSLGGAGNTIYF. The nucleotides read TGTGCCAGCAGTTTAGGGGGGGCTGGAAACACCATATATTTT.